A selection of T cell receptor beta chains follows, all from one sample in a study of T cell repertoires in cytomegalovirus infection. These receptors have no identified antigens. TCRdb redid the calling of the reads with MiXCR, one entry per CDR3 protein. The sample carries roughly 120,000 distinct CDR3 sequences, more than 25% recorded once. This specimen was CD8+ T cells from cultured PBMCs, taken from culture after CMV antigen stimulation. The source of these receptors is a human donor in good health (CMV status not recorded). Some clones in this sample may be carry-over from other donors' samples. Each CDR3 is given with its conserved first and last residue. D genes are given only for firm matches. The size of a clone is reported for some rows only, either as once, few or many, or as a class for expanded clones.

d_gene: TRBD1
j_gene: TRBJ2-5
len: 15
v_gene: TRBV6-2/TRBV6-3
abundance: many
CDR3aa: CASSTRQGAGETQYF
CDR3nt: TGTGCCAGCAGCACCCGACAGGGGGCAGGAGAGACCCAGTACTTC

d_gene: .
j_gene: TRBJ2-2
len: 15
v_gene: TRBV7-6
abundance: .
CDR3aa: CASTADSLEVGELFF
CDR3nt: TGTGCCAGCACCGCGGACAGCCTTGAGGTCGGGGAGCTGTTTTTT

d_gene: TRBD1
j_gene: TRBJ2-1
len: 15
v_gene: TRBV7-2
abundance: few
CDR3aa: CASSLVPGGRDEQFF
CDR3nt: TGTGCCAGCAGCTTAGTGCCAGGGGGTAGAGATGAGCAGTTCTTC

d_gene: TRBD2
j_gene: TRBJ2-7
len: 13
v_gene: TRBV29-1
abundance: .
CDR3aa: CSVPGGASSEQYF
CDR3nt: TGCAGCGTCCCGGGAGGCGCCAGTAGCGAGCAGTACTTC

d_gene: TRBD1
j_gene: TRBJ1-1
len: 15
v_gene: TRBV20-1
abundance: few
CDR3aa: CSARAYRGQNTEAFF
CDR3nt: TGCAGTGCTAGAGCCTACAGGGGGCAAAACACTGAAGCTTTCTTT

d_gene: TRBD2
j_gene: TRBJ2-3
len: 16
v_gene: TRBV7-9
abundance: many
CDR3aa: CASSDEGLAGADTQYF
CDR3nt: TGTGCCAGCAGCGACGAGGGACTAGCGGGGGCAGATACGCAGTATTTT

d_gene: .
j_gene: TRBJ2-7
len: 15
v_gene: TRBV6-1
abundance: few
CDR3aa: CASSDGSPGSYEQYF
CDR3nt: TGTGCCAGCAGTGACGGCAGCCCCGGGTCCTACGAGCAGTACTTC

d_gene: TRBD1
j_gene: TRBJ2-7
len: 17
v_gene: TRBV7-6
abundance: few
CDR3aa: CASSLAVAGTGGYEQYF
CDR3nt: TGTGCCAGCAGCTTAGCGGTAGCTGGGACAGGGGGCTACGAGCAGTACTTC

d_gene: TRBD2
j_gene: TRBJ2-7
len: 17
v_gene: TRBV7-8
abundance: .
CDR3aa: CASSPGTSGQSSYEQYF
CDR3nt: TGTGCCAGCAGCCCTGGGACTAGCGGGCAAAGCTCCTACGAGCAGTACTTC

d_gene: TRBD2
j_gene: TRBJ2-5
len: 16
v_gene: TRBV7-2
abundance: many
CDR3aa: CASSLGTSGDGETQYF
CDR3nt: TGTGCCAGCAGCTTAGGGACTAGCGGGGATGGAGAGACCCAGTACTTC

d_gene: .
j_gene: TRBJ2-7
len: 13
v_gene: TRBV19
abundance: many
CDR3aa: CASSATEHYEQYF
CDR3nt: TGTGCCAGTAGTGCGACAGAGCACTACGAGCAGTACTTC

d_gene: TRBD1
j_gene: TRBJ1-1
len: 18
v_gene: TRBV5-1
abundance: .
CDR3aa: CASSFGLRGTGTYSEAFF
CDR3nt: TGCGCCAGCAGCTTTGGCCTTCGCGGGACAGGCACCTACTCTGAAGCTTTCTTT

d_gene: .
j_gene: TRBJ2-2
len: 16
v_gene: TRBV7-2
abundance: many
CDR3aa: CASSPLPTVNTGELFF
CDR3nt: TGTGCCAGCAGCCCATTACCGACAGTGAACACCGGGGAGCTGTTTTTT

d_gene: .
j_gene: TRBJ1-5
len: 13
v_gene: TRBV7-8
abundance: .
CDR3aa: CASSLKRNQPQHF
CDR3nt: TGTGCCAGCAGCTTAAAGAGGAATCAGCCCCAGCATTTT

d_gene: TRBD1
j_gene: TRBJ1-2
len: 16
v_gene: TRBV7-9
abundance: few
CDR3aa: CASSDTGQGSGYGYTF
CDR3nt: TGTGCCAGCAGCGACACGGGACAGGGCTCGGGGTATGGCTACACCTTC

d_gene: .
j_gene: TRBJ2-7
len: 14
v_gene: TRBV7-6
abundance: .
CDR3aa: CASSPGSGRFEQYF
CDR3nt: TGTGCCAGCAGCCCCGGTTCAGGCAGGTTCGAGCAGTACTTC

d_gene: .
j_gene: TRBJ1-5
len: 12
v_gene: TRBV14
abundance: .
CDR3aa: CASSLPNQPQHF
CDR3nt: TGTGCCAGCAGCCTCCCTAATCAGCCCCAGCATTTT

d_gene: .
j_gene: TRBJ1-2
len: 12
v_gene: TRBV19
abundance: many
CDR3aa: CASSPGQYGYTF
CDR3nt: TGTGCCAGTAGTCCCGGTCAGTATGGCTACACCTTC

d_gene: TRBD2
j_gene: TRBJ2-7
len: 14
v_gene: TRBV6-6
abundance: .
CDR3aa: CASTLGLAGRNFYF
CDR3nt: TGTGCCAGCACCCTCGGGCTAGCGGGGAGAAATTTCTACTTC

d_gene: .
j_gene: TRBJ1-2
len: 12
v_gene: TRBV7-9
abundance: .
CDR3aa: CASSGGNYGYTF
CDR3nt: TGTGCCAGCAGCGGGGGGAACTATGGCTACACCTTC

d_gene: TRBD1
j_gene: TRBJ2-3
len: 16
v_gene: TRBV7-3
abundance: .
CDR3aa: CASSLTRGQETDTQYF
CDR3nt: TGTGCCAGCAGCTTAACAAGGGGGCAGGAGACAGATACGCAGTATTTT

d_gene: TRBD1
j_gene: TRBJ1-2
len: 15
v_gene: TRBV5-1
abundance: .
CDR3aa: CASSPSVQGGRGYTF
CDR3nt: TGCGCCAGCAGCCCGTCGGTTCAGGGGGGGCGCGGCTACACCTTC

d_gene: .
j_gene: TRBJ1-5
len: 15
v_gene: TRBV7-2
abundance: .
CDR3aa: CASSLTPGSNQPQHF
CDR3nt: TGTGCCAGCAGCTTAACGCCCGGGAGCAATCAGCCCCAGCATTTT

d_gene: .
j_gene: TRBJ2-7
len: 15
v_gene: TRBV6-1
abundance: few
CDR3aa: CASSETGGSSYEQYF
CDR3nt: TGTGCCAGCAGTGAAACGGGCGGTAGCTCCTACGAGCAGTACTTC

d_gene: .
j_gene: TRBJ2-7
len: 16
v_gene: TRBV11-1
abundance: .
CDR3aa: CASSPRLGLFSYEQYF
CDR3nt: TGTGCCAGCAGTCCCCGGTTGGGGCTATTCTCCTACGAGCAGTACTTC

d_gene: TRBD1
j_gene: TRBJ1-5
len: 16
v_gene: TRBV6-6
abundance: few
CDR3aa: CASSYPGQYSNQPQHF
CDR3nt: TGTGCCAGCAGTTACCCGGGACAGTATAGCAATCAGCCCCAGCATTTT

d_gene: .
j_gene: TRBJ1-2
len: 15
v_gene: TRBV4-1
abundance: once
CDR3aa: CASSQRHRDLMGYTF
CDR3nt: TGCGCCAGCAGCCAGCGACACAGGGACCTGATGGGCTACACCTTC

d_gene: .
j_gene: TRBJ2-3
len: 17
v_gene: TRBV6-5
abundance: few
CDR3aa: CASSYFPPGSGTDTQYF
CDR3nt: TGTGCCAGCAGTTACTTCCCTCCCGGGTCCGGCACAGATACGCAGTATTTT

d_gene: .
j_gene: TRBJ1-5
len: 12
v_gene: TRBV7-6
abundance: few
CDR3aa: CASSQNGQNQHF
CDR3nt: TGTGCCAGCAGCCAGAACGGACAGAACCAGCATTTT

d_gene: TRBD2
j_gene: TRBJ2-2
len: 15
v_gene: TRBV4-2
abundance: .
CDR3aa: CASSQELADTGELFF
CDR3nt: TGTGCCAGCAGCCAAGAACTAGCGGACACCGGGGAGCTGTTTTTT

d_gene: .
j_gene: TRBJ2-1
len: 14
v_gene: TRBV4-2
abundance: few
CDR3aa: CASSQVTGFDEQFF
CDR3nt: TGTGCCAGCAGCCAAGTTACAGGGTTCGATGAGCAGTTCTTC

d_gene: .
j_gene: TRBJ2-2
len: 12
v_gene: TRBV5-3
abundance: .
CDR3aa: CASSLYPGELFF
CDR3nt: TGTGCCAGCAGCTTGTACCCCGGGGAGCTGTTTTTT

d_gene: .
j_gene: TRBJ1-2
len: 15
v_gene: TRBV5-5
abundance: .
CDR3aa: CASSLAHETDYGYTF
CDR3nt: TGTGCCAGCAGCTTGGCGCATGAGACAGACTATGGCTACACCTTC

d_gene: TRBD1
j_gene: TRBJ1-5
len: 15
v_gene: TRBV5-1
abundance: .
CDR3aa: CASSLEGTGDQPQHF
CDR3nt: TGCGCCAGCAGCTTGGAAGGGACAGGGGATCAGCCCCAGCATTTT

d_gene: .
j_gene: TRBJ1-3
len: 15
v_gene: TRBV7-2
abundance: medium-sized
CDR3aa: CASSFSRTAGNTIYF
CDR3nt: TGTGCCAGCAGCTTCTCCAGGACAGCTGGAAACACCATATATTTT

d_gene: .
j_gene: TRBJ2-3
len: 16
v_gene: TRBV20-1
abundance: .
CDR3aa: CSASLIRDGDTDTQYF
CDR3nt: TGCAGTGCTAGCCTCATCCGGGACGGTGATACAGATACGCAGTATTTT

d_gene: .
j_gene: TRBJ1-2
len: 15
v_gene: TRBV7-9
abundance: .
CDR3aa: CASSSGVEFNYGYTF
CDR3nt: TGTGCCAGCAGCTCGGGGGTGGAGTTCAACTATGGCTACACCTTC

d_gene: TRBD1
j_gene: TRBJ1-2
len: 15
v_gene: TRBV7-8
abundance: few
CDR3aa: CASSLVAGGTEGYTF
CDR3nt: TGTGCCAGCAGCTTAGTAGCAGGGGGCACAGAAGGCTACACCTTC

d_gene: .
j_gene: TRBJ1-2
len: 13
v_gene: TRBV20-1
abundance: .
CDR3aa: CSARMEADYGYTF
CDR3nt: TGCAGTGCTAGAATGGAGGCAGACTATGGCTACACCTTC

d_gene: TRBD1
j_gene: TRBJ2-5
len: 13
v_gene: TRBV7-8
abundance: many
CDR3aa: CASSKGQQETQYF
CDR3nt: TGTGCCAGCAGCAAGGGACAGCAAGAGACCCAGTACTTC

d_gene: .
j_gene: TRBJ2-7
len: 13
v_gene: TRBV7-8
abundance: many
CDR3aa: CASSLGTGPEQYF
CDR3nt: TGTGCCAGCAGCTTAGGTACAGGGCCCGAGCAGTACTTC

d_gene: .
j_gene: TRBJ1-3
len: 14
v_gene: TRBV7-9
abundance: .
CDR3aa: CASSLDANINTIYF
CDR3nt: TGTGCCAGCAGTTTGGACGCAAACATCAACACCATATATTTT

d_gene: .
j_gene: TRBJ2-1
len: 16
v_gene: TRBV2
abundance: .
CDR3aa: CASSGWIADTDNEQFF
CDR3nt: TGTGCCAGCAGTGGGTGGATTGCGGACACGGACAATGAGCAGTTCTTC

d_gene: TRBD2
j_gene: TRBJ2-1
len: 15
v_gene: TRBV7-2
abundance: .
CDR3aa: CASRILAGAYNEQFF
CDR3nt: TGTGCCAGCAGAATACTAGCGGGGGCCTACAATGAGCAGTTCTTC

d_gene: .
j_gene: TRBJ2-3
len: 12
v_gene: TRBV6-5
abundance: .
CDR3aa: CASSTNRDTQYF
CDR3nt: TGTGCCAGCAGTACGAATCGGGATACGCAGTATTTT